This TCR beta chain derives from a study of blood T cell repertoires in COVID-19. Study as a whole: T cells, B-cell-depleted T cells, or PBMCs supplied cDNA or gDNA.

The CDR3 runs 17 residues. Germline V CDR1 and CDR2: SGHRS, YFSETQ. V lost 0 bases, J lost 2 bases, and 8 bases stayed unmatched. As handled by the study authors: Estimation of nucleated cell counts was performed using reference gene primer amplification. The data were produced by immunoSEQ multiplex PCR, yet TCRdb's version contains in-frame clones alone and is incomplete. The V and J calls and the clone size are those of that table, but D and trimming were determined from the DNA. The sample contains 40,000 to 60,000 clones, around 68% of which appear only once. The chain has TRBV5-1 and TRBJ1-2; 9 bases match TRBD1. Sequencing used peripheral blood. This TCR was sampled from a woman aged 70-85 years with acute or convalescent COVID-19. Here the CDR3 DNA reads TGCGCCAGCAGCTTGGTGACAGGGGGAGCACTGAACTATGGCTACACCTTC. Translating it yields CASSLVTGGALNYGYTF.